These 32 T cell receptor beta chains came from one sample sequenced in a study of cytomegalovirus exposure and HLA in healthy donors. TCRdb keeps only in-frame clones here, not all; method: immunoSEQ multiplex PCR. In the table there are some 130,000 clones, approximately 94% of which are singletons. Source material: PBMCs. All receptors derive from a man aged 18 to 35 in good health and CMV-seropositive.

The chain is built from TRBV18 and TRBJ1-1; the match to TRBD1 covers 8 bases. Germline CDR1 reads KGHSH; CDR2 reads LQKENI. The trim removed 3 bases at V and 6 bases at J, leaving 3 bases unmatched. The CDR3 spans 13 residues. This CDR3 is CASSPGTGPEAFF. As DNA, the CDR3 is TGTGCCAGCTCACCCGGGACAGGTCCTGAAGCTTTCTTT.

J is TRBJ2-7 and V is TRBV21-1; the listed D gene, TRBD1, was not tested against the DNA. TRBV21-1 is a pseudogene locus. The CDR3 runs to 13 residues. CDR3 sequence (DNA): TGTGCCAGCCAGGGACAGCCTAACTACGAGCAGTACTTC. Translation gives CASQGQPNYEQYF.

A few counts support this clone. V is TRBV18 and J is TRBJ1-2, with a possible D match to TRBD1 (6 bases). Between the trimmed V and J ends, which lost 3 bases and 8 bases, there was a span of 16 bases. Germline CDR1 reads KGHSH; CDR2 reads LQKENI. CDR3 length: 14 residues. CDR3 residues: CASSPRARGGGYTF. CDR3 nucleotides: TGTGCCAGCTCACCCCGGGCCAGGGGTGGCGGCTACACCTTC. Full variable domain (rest looked up from reference TRBV18 and TRBJ1-2): NAGVMQNPRHLVRRRGQEARLRCSPMKGHSHVYWYRQLPEEGLKFMVYLQKENIIDESGMPKERFSAEFPKEGPSILRIQQVVRGDSAAYFCASSPRARGGGYTFGSGTRLTVV.

The chain couples TRBV4-1 to TRBJ2-7; TRBD1 matches at 9 bases. CDR3 length equals 15 residues. In germline, CDR1 is MGHRA, CDR2 YSYEKL. V dropped 3 bases and J dropped 2; count of bases not matched to a gene: 5. CDR3 in amino acids: CASSHGGQGTYEQYF. Here the CDR3 DNA reads TGCGCCAGCAGCCATGGGGGACAGGGAACCTACGAGCAGTACTTC.

In its sample, this clone was seen once. The chain joins TRBV15 to TRBJ1-2; 7 bases map to TRBD1. Germline trimming cut 2 bases from V and 4 bases from J; bases unmatched to any gene: 7. CDR3 size: 15 residues. Germline V gene sequence: CDR1 LNHNV, CDR2 YYDKDF (reference sequence). For the CDR3, the DNA is TGTGCCACCAGCAGAAGACAGGGTAACGGCTATGGCTACACCTTC. Its protein is CATSRRQGNGYGYTF.

The CDR3 DNA is TGTGCCAGCAGTGAATTCGGGGAGCAGTACTTC. Translated: CASSEFGEQYF. The chain is built from TRBV25-1 and TRBJ2-7; no firm D call. The V and J ends lost 1 base and 7 bases respectively, with 5 bases between them. This CDR3 is 11 amino acids long. The germline CDR1 and CDR2 sequences are MGHDK and SYGVNS.

V is TRBV27 and J is TRBJ1-1; TRBD1 might be the D (5 bases). The CDR3 is 14 amino acids. In germline, CDR1 is MNHEY, CDR2 SMNVEV (reference sequence). Deletions cut 1 base from V and 3 bases from J, with 9 bases between. The CDR3 DNA sequence: TGTGCCAGCAGTTTATTTCGGGGGTACACTGAAGCTTTCTTT. Residues: CASSLFRGYTEAFF.

The V call is TRBV19, the J call TRBJ2-3, with D tentatively TRBD1 (6 bases). This CDR3 comprises 14 residues. Germline CDR1 reads LNHDA; CDR2 reads SQIVND (reference sequence). V dropped 6 bases and J dropped 2 bases, with 12 bases sitting between them. CDR3 sequence (DNA): TGTGCCAGTAGGCGGACAGAGTACACAGATACGCAGTATTTT. Encoded protein: CASRRTEYTDTQYF.

The chain has TRBV7-9 and TRBJ2-3, with D possibly TRBD2 on 6 matching bases. Trimming shortened V by 1 base and J by 6 bases, and 8 bases separated the two germline ends. The V gene's germline CDR1 is SEHNR and CDR2 FQNEAQ (reference sequence). This CDR3 comprises 13 residues. The CDR3 reads CASSLGLADTQYF. The CDR3 DNA is TGTGCCAGCAGCTTAGGCCTAGCGGATACGCAGTATTTT.

V usage is TRBV27 and J usage is TRBJ2-3; 10 bases fit TRBD2. The germline V gene encodes CDR1 MNHEY and CDR2 SMNVEV (reference sequence). The V segment lost 3 bases and the J segment 0 bases; nucleotides outside the gene matches: 12. The CDR3 spans 19 residues. The CDR3 is CASSFLAGERGGSTDTQYF. CDR3 DNA sequence: TGTGCCAGCAGTTTCCTAGCGGGAGAAAGAGGCGGTAGCACAGATACGCAGTATTTT.

This sequence joins TRBV28 and TRBJ2-1; 7 nucleotides line up with TRBD2. This CDR3 is 15 amino acids long. Germline assignment: CDR1 MDHEN and CDR2 SYDVKM. With 4 bases clipped from V and 3 bases from J, the junction kept 6 bases outside the gene matches. The CDR3 is CASSSQSGNYNEQFF. The CDR3 bases are TGTGCCAGCAGTTCTCAGAGCGGGAACTACAATGAGCAGTTCTTC.

This chain connects TRBV27 to TRBJ2-2; D unresolved. CDR1 MNHEY and CDR2 SMNVEV come from the germline V gene (reference sequence). The CDR3 totals 11 residues. V lost 3 bases and J lost 7, with 3 bases in between. The CDR3 sequence: CASSFYGELFF. As DNA, the CDR3 is TGTGCCAGCAGTTTCTACGGGGAGCTGTTTTTT.

This clone occurred a few times. V usage is TRBV5-4 and J usage is TRBJ1-1; possibly TRBD1 for D (5 bases). The germline gives CDR1 SGHNT, CDR2 YYREEE (reference sequence). CDR3 length: 15 amino acids. V gave up 6 bases and J gave up 2 bases, with 17 bases separating them. The CDR3 region is CASNPHTGINTEAFF. The CDR3 DNA sequence: TGTGCCAGCAACCCCCATACAGGAATAAACACTGAAGCTTTCTTT.

The chain has TRBV5-4 and TRBJ2-3; 8 positions match TRBD1. Germline loops: CDR1 SGHNT, CDR2 YYREEE (reference sequence). This CDR3 is 14 amino acids long. J lost 6 bases, V lost 0 bases, and 3 bases had no gene match. The CDR3: CASSLAGGADTQYF. As DNA, the CDR3 is TGTGCCAGCAGCTTGGCAGGGGGCGCGGATACGCAGTATTTT.

This sequence joins TRBV9 and TRBJ2-7; D is uncertain. The length of the CDR3 is 15 residues. Trimming removed 4 bases at V and 3 bases at J, with 17 bases between. CDR1 and CDR2 from the germline V gene are SGDLS and YYNGEE. Written as DNA, the CDR3 is TGTGCCAGCAGCCCCCAAGGTAGACACTTCTACGAGCAGTACTTC. As protein: CASSPQGRHFYEQYF.

This clone appeared once. V usage is TRBV9 and J usage is TRBJ1-2; D may be TRBD1 (5 bases). CDR1 is SGDLS and CDR2 is YYNGEE in the germline V gene. The germline V and J ends were trimmed by 4 bases and 1 base, with 23 bases remaining between them. CDR3 length: 18 residues. CDR3 coding DNA: TGTGCCAGCAGCCTCGGACCCCCGACAGACGACCGTAACTATGGCTACACCTTC. This encodes CASSLGPPTDDRNYGYTF.

DNA for the CDR3: TGTGCCAGCAGCGAGGGACTAGCGGGAGGAAGCCCTTCCTACGAGCAGTACTTC. Amino acids: CASSEGLAGGSPSYEQYF. The gene calls are TRBV7-8 and TRBJ2-7, with 15 bases matching TRBD2. The germline V gene encodes CDR1 SGHVS and CDR2 FQNEAQ. This CDR3 contains 18 residues. V gave up 5 bases and J gave up 1 base; unmatched junction bases: 9.

This chain links TRBV2 with TRBJ1-2, with TRBD1 as a possible D gene (6 bases). Trimming cost V 0 bases and J 8 bases, with 10 bases left between them. The CDR3 is made up of 13 amino acids. Looked up from germline, CDR1 is SNHLY and CDR2 is FYNNEI. The CDR3 DNA sequence: TGTGCCAGCAGTGAAGCCGCAGGGGCGGGCTACACCTTC. Translation gives CASSEAAGAGYTF.

The chain combines TRBV19 with TRBJ2-7, with unresolved D. CDR1 LNHDA and CDR2 SQIVND come from the germline V gene (reference sequence). V dropped 5 bases and J dropped 3 bases, with 17 bases sitting between them. The CDR3 has 15 residues. CDR3 DNA: TGTGCCAGTAGTCCCTCTGAGGCGGCCTTCTACGAGCAGTACTTC. Its translation is CASSPSEAAFYEQYF.

The chain couples TRBV13 to TRBJ2-1, with 10 bases matching TRBD2. V gave up 5 bases and J gave up 3 bases; unmatched junction bases: 4. The CDR3 loop spans 15 amino acids. Germline values: CDR1 PRHDT, CDR2 FYEKMQ (reference sequence). This CDR3 reads CASSPGTSVYNEQFF. The CDR3 nucleotides read TGTGCCAGCAGCCCGGGGACTAGCGTCTACAATGAGCAGTTCTTC.

The chain carries TRBV7-8 and TRBJ1-2; D might be TRBD1 (5 bases). Deletions cut 5 bases from V and 8 bases from J, with 24 bases between. The germline gives CDR1 SGHVS, CDR2 FQNEAQ. CDR3 length equals 16 residues. Here the CDR3 reads CASSLHLDRRISGYTF. The CDR3 bases are TGTGCCAGCAGCCTTCACCTAGACAGACGAATTTCGGGCTACACCTTC.

This clone has only one observation. The V call is TRBV5-1, the J call TRBJ1-1, with a weak D call TRBD1 (5 bases). This CDR3 is 16 amino acids long. Germline values: CDR1 SGHRS, CDR2 YFSETQ. With 1 base removed from V and 2 bases from J, the gap between germline ends came to 15 bases. For the CDR3, the DNA is TGCGCCAGCAGCTTGCAGCTCGAGACAGCTAACACTGAAGCTTTCTTT. This encodes CASSLQLETANTEAFF.

The gene calls are TRBV2 and TRBJ2-2; D is unresolved. Germline V gene lookup returns CDR1 SNHLY and CDR2 FYNNEI. The length of the CDR3 is 11 residues. Trimming left V 3 bases short and J 7 bases short, with 3 bases between. CDR3 loop: CASSESGELFF. The CDR3 DNA reads as TGTGCCAGCAGTGAGAGCGGGGAGCTGTTTTTT.

The count of this clone is one. The chain employs TRBV28 and TRBJ2-2; D is unclear. Germline V gives CDR1 MDHEN, CDR2 SYDVKM. This CDR3 comprises 15 residues. V was shortened by 2 bases and J by 0 bases, with 7 bases between the two germline ends. The CDR3 loop is CASSLAAANTGELFF. For the CDR3, the DNA is TGTGCCAGCAGTTTAGCGGCCGCGAACACCGGGGAGCTGTTTTTT.

The CDR3 sequence: CASSQDMRQGYNEQFF. The CDR3 nucleotides read TGCGCCAGCAGCCAAGATATGAGGCAAGGCTACAATGAGCAGTTCTTC. V usage is TRBV4-1 and J usage is TRBJ2-1, with unresolved D. Trimming took 0 bases from V and 3 from J, leaving 12 bases between them. The CDR3 has 16 residues. Germline V CDR1 and CDR2: MGHRA, YSYEKL.

V gene TRBV7-6 combines with J gene TRBJ2-3, with TRBD1 matching over 10 bases. Germline trimming cut 5 bases from V and 2 bases from J; bases unmatched to any gene: 4. The CDR3 is 15 residues long. From germline, CDR1 is SGHVS and CDR2 FNYEAQ. The CDR3 sequence: CASSPGTGDTDTQYF. For the CDR3, the DNA is TGTGCCAGCAGCCCCGGGACAGGGGACACAGATACGCAGTATTTT.

This chain's CDR3 is CASSPGSNTGELFF. DNA of the CDR3: TGTGCCAGCTCACCAGGCTCGAACACCGGGGAGCTGTTTTTT. The chain couples TRBV18 to TRBJ2-2; no clear D gene. V lost 2 bases to trimming and J lost 0 bases, with 4 bases between them. The germline V gene has CDR1 KGHSH and CDR2 LQKENI. The CDR3 runs 14 residues.

The chain links TRBV29-1 to TRBJ2-1; a possible D gene is TRBD2 (6 bases). The germline V gene has CDR1 SQVTM and CDR2 ANQGSEA. V lost 0 bases and J lost 5, with 14 bases in between. There are 15 residues in the CDR3. CDR3 residues: CSVEDPGEKDNEQFF. The CDR3 DNA sequence: TGCAGCGTTGAAGATCCGGGGGAGAAGGACAATGAGCAGTTCTTC.

The chain couples TRBV28 to TRBJ1-5; perhaps TRBD1 as D (6 bases). Trimming stripped 6 bases from V and 1 base from J, with 19 bases between. The CDR3 loop spans 17 amino acids. CDR1 is MDHEN and CDR2 is SYDVKM in the germline V gene. CDR3 protein: CASRSSLLGHSNQPQHF. The CDR3 DNA follows: TGTGCCAGCAGGAGCTCGCTTCTGGGACACAGCAATCAGCCCCAGCATTTT.

The chain carries TRBV5-1 and TRBJ2-5; maybe TRBD1 (6 bases). V lost 0 bases and J lost 5, with 14 bases in between. Germline V CDR1 and CDR2: SGHRS, YFSETQ. This CDR3 has 15 amino acids. CDR3 in amino acids: CASSLGGGSLETQYF. In nucleotides, the CDR3 is TGCGCCAGCAGCTTGGGAGGGGGTAGCCTGGAGACCCAGTACTTC.

This clone was counted a few times. As DNA, the CDR3 is TGTGCCAGCAGTAGGGACAGGGACTCCTACGAGCAGTACTTC. Its translation is CASSRDRDSYEQYF. This chain links TRBV2 with TRBJ2-7, with 9 bases that match TRBD1. CDR1 SNHLY and CDR2 FYNNEI come from the germline V gene. V lost 5 bases to trimming and J lost 0 bases; unmatched junction nucleotides: 2. This CDR3 is 14 amino acids long.

The chain links TRBV19 to TRBJ2-3; 10 bases agree with TRBD2. This CDR3 contains 16 residues. CDR1 and CDR2 from the germline V gene are LNHDA and SQIVND (reference sequence). V shed 5 bases and J 0 bases; nucleotides not matched to a gene: 5. This CDR3 reads CASSRTSGTSTDTQYF. The CDR3 DNA reads as TGTGCCAGTAGTCGCACTAGCGGGACTAGCACAGATACGCAGTATTTT.